The 17 T cell receptor beta chains listed next were all sequenced from one sample in a study of shared clonotypes between healthy human individuals. The method was immunoSEQ multiplex PCR; TCRdb's version includes in-frame clones alone and lacks a portion of them. The table records fewer than 850,000 clones, 90% of them present only once. Sequencing input: memory CD8+ T cells from PBMCs. This sample's subset: CD45RO+ cells pooled with CCR7-negative TemRA cells. The origin of the receptors is a young man in good health. Some clones in this sample may be carry-over from other donors' samples.

V is TRBV29-1 and J is TRBJ2-5; D possibly uses TRBD1 or TRBD2 (5 bases each). The better agreement between TRBJ2-7 and the DNA end casts doubt on the J call. The CDR3 totals 12 residues. Germline V CDR1 and CDR2: SQVTM, ANQGSEA. As DNA, the CDR3 is TGCAGCGGAACCGGGACGTCCTACGAGCAGTACTTC. Amino acid sequence: CSGTGTSYEQYF.

This clone is a singleton in its sample. Other DNA sequences within the sample encode an identical CDR3. V usage is TRBV7-9 and J usage is TRBJ2-1; D is unclear. Deletions cut 5 bases from V and 7 bases from J, with 3 bases between. This CDR3 contains 10 residues. In germline, CDR1 is SEHNR, CDR2 FQNEAQ (reference sequence). CDR3 region: CASSQNEQFF. The CDR3, as DNA: TGTGCCAGCAGCCAAAATGAGCAGTTCTTC.

The chain combines TRBV6-5 with TRBJ2-6, with 8 bases matching TRBD1. CDR3 size: 15 residues. Losses at the gene ends were 5 bases for V and 14 bases for J; bases not matched to a gene: 14. The germline V gene encodes CDR1 MNHEY and CDR2 SVGAGI. The CDR3 DNA reads as TGTGCCAGCAGTAACGGACAGGGCTTAGGATCCTTCCTGACTTTC. Protein sequence: CASSNGQGLGSFLTF.

This clone occurred once. The rearrangement uses TRBV28 and TRBJ1-4, with D maybe TRBD1 (5 bases). Germline V gene lookup returns CDR1 MDHEN and CDR2 SYDVKM. CDR3 length: 16 residues. Trimming took 4 bases from V and 7 from J, leaving 19 bases between them. This CDR3 is CASSSPGGLIGEKLFF. In DNA, the CDR3 is TGTGCCAGCAGTTCTCCGGGGGGACTAATCGGTGAAAAACTGTTTTTT.

The chain employs TRBV4-1 and TRBJ2-7; 7 nucleotides agree with TRBD1. Germline V gives CDR1 MGHRA, CDR2 YSYEKL. This CDR3 has 15 residues. After removal of 2 bases from V and 7 bases from J, the junction contained 11 bases not matched to a gene. CDR3 residues: CASSQLGTASLEQYF. The CDR3 bases are TGCGCCAGCAGCCAACTCGGGACAGCTTCCTTAGAGCAGTACTTC.

V is TRBV6-5 and J is TRBJ2-3; the D gene is possibly TRBD2 (5 bases). Trimming shortened V by 5 bases and J by 5 bases, and 17 bases separated the two germline ends. Germline lookup yields CDR1 MNHEY and CDR2 SVGAGI. The CDR3 sequence is 15 residues long. The CDR3 DNA is TGTGCCAGCAGTCCCCAGGTCGGGAATTTAGATACGCAGTATTTT. Its translation is CASSPQVGNLDTQYF.

This chain joins TRBV19 and TRBJ2-3, with 13 nucleotides matching TRBD2. The CDR3 is 16 amino acids. Trimming removed 6 bases from V and 3 bases from J; junction bases left unmatched: 6. Germline lookup yields CDR1 LNHDA and CDR2 SQIVND (reference sequence). DNA of the CDR3: TGTGCCAGTAGAGAGGGACTAGCGGGAAGAACAGATACGCAGTATTTT. Translating gives CASREGLAGRTDTQYF.

The rearrangement joins TRBV19 to TRBJ2-1, with a tentative D call TRBD1 (5 bases). The CDR3 contains 13 residues. CDR1 LNHDA and CDR2 SQIVND come from the germline V gene (reference sequence). The V gene lost 5 bases and the J gene lost 4 bases, with 9 bases spanning the gap. CDR3 sequence reads: CASSETAYNEQFF. The DNA of the CDR3 is TGTGCCAGTAGTGAGACAGCTTACAATGAGCAGTTCTTC.

The chain links TRBV14 to TRBJ2-3; 13 bases align to TRBD2. J gave up 4 bases and V 5 bases, and 15 bases lay outside the gene matches. Germline values: CDR1 SGHDN, CDR2 FVKESK. The CDR3 is 19 amino acids. Written as DNA, the CDR3 is TGTGCCAGCAGCTCCGGGACTAGCGGGAAAAGTTGGCTCCCAGATACGCAGTATTTT. Its protein product is CASSSGTSGKSWLPDTQYF. Looking up the rest from reference TRBV14 and TRBJ2-3 gives the full variable domain: EAGVTQFPSHSVIEKGQTVTLRCDPISGHDNLYWYRRVMGKEIKFLLHFVKESKQDESGMPNNRFLAERTGGTYSTLKVQPAELEDSGVYFCASSSGTSGKSWLPDTQYFGPGTRLTVL.

This clone was picked up one time. The chain has TRBV18 and TRBJ2-2; a possible D gene is TRBD1 (10 bases). The germline V and J ends were trimmed by 5 bases and 2 bases, with 36 bases remaining between them. Germline V lookup: CDR1 KGHSH, CDR2 LQKENI. This CDR3 is built from 23 residues. This CDR3 reads CASSSQLPGQGSLAGSNTGELFF. In DNA, the CDR3 is TGTGCCAGCTCATCACAGCTCCCGGGACAGGGGAGTCTAGCGGGATCCAACACCGGGGAGCTGTTTTTT.

V and J are TRBV7-8 and TRBJ2-1, with D tentatively TRBD2 (5 bases). This CDR3 region has 13 residues. Germline V gives CDR1 SGHVS, CDR2 FQNEAQ. Trimming stripped 5 bases from V and 2 bases from J, with 7 bases between. The CDR3 region is CASSPGTYNEQFF. CDR3 sequence (DNA): TGTGCCAGCAGCCCGGGGACCTACAATGAGCAGTTCTTC.

The V call is TRBV7-9, the J call TRBJ2-5, with D perhaps matching TRBD1 (7 bases). The CDR3 runs to 13 residues. Trimming took 4 bases from V and 4 from J, leaving 10 bases between them. Germline V gives CDR1 SEHNR, CDR2 FQNEAQ (reference sequence). The CDR3 loop reads CASSSGGPETQYF. The CDR3 nucleotides read TGTGCCAGCAGCTCAGGGGGGCCAGAGACCCAGTACTTC.

The chain uses TRBV7-9 and TRBJ2-7; D is perhaps TRBD1 (6 bases). Germline CDR1 SEHNR, CDR2 FQNEAQ (reference sequence). The CDR3 is made up of 13 amino acids. V was cut by 5 bases and J by 3 bases, with 11 bases left in between. CDR3 sequence reads: CASSPAGDYEQYF. CDR3 bases: TGTGCCAGCAGCCCCGCAGGGGACTACGAGCAGTACTTC.

V usage is TRBV2 and J usage is TRBJ2-1; D ambiguous. Trimming shortened V by 8 bases and J by 6 bases, and 14 bases separated the two germline ends. Germline loops: CDR1 SNHLY, CDR2 FYNNEI. The CDR3 is 13 residues long. The CDR3 DNA is TGTGCCAGCGGCCCCGAGCCATCCAATGAGCAGTTCTTC. It is translated as CASGPEPSNEQFF.

This clone was counted once. The chain employs TRBV5-5 and TRBJ1-3; perhaps TRBD1 as D (5 bases). V was trimmed by 4 bases and J by 4 bases, leaving 15 bases between them. Per germline, CDR1 SGHKS and CDR2 YYEKEE (reference sequence). The CDR3 sequence is 15 residues long. The CDR3 region is CASSPGTRTGNTIYF. The DNA of the CDR3 is TGTGCCAGCAGCCCCGGGACCCGGACCGGAAACACCATATATTTT.

This clone was found once. The V and J genes are TRBV11-2 and TRBJ2-1; TRBD2 matches 11 bases. Losses at the gene ends were 5 bases for V and 4 bases for J; bases not matched to a gene: 10. The germline V gene has CDR1 SGHAT and CDR2 FQNNGV. This CDR3 contains 17 residues. CDR3 DNA sequence: TGTGCCAGCAGCCGCATTCCCCCTAGCGGGAGGTACAATGAGCAGTTCTTC. Translation: CASSRIPPSGRYNEQFF.

This chain connects TRBV6-1 to TRBJ2-3; TRBD2 is a possible D gene (6 bases). Per germline, CDR1 MNHNS and CDR2 SASEGT. V was cut by 2 bases and J by 0 bases, with 12 bases left in between. The length of the CDR3 is 16 residues. CDR3 residues: CASSEWIGGSTDTQYF. The CDR3 DNA is TGTGCCAGCAGTGAATGGATCGGGGGAAGCACAGATACGCAGTATTTT.